This section outlines one T cell receptor (beta chain) sequence together with its context. This sample was taken from a study of control samples from healthy donors and cancer patients. Using immunoSEQ multiplex PCR, the repertoire was profiled, and TCRdb retains in-frame clones only, with some absent. The sample includes over 70,000 clones, 70% to 90% of them seen just once. Germline CDR1 is LGHDT and CDR2 is YNNKEL (reference sequence). There are 13 residues in the CDR3. Deletions cut 4 bases from V and 2 bases from J, with 9 bases between. The chain carries TRBV3-1 (or the pseudogene TRBV3-2) and TRBJ2-7; D is unresolved. Sequencing input: blood. The receptor was isolated from a woman between 55 and 75 years old in good health. CDR3 amino acids: CASSLRTAYEQYF. Here the CDR3 DNA reads TGTGCCAGCAGCCTTAGGACGGCCTACGAGCAGTACTTC.